The clone carrying this T cell receptor beta chain was counted once. These data come from a study of graft-versus-host responses after intestinal transplantation. The table came from immunoSEQ multiplex PCR; TCRdb's copy has only in-frame clones and leaves some out. The table has about 97,000 clones, 75% to 95% seen once. Deletions cut 1 base from V and 2 bases from J, with 10 bases between. CDR1 is LGHNA, CDR2 YNFKEQ, per germline. CDR3 length: 15 residues. The clonotype comes from a human patient who received an intestinal transplant, so some T cells may come from the graft donor. The chain links TRBV4-2 to TRBJ2-3; TRBD2 might be the D (6 bases). The sequences come from PBMCs, collected 450 to 480 days after intestinal transplant. CDR3 loop: CASSQGGGPTDTQYF. The CDR3 nucleotides read TGTGCCAGCAGCCAAGGGGGAGGCCCCACAGATACGCAGTATTTT.